The clone carrying this T cell receptor beta chain has only one observation. No antigen is known for it. The V end was cut by 5 bases, the J end by 6 bases, with 18 bases between. From germline, CDR1 is SEHNR and CDR2 FQNEAQ (reference sequence). The CDR3 spans 15 residues. This sample was taken from a study of blood T cells in healthy people across ages. Peripheral blood, around 10 milliliters per donor, was collected. Per-sample PBMC isolation yielded at least 6.5 million cells. Study results and caveats: Investigators viewed diversity estimates from one million T cells as underestimates, the study reported.

Sample-barcoded 5' priming and a J-beta primer mix drove a second PCR of 7 to 11 cycles. Tags on each cDNA molecule came from a template-switch adaptor with 12 random nucleotides. TCRdb reprocessed the 5' RACE reads with MiXCR, giving one entry per CDR3 protein. The sample holds approximately 770,000 distinct CDR3 sequences, about three fifths seen once. The TCR originated in a young man in good health. The specimen was blood. The chain combines TRBV7-9 with TRBJ2-3; unclear D gene. The CDR3 DNA reads as TGTGCCAGCAGCCCAGGATCGGTAGACGCTGATACGCAGTATTTT. It codes for CASSPGSVDADTQYF.